This T cell receptor (beta chain) was found in a study of somatic mutations in cytotoxic T cells in rheumatoid arthritis. The wider study: It was right after diagnosis, before any treatment, that patient blood (less than 33 ml EDTA) was drawn.

Findings and limits, study-wide: Clonality of CD8+ T cells, which was compared between rheumatoid arthritis patients and age-matched healthy controls, did not differ significantly. A rise in CD8+ clonality with age was seen in rheumatoid arthritis patients but not in healthy controls.

Produced via immunoSEQ multiplex PCR; TCRdb's table is partial and in-frame only. The table has about 7,100 clones, about nine tenths seen once; the top ten hold about a sixth. Flow cytometry was used to check the purity of CD4+ and CD8+ cells, which had been isolated by positive magnetic bead selection. Comment on this clone: Its target is unknown.

Sequencing was performed on CD8+ T cells sorted from blood. The TCR sequence derives from a man aged 40-49 years with rheumatoid arthritis.

The CDR3 region is CASSFERGGLNEQFF. The CDR3 coding sequence is TGTGCCAGCAGCTTTGAGCGGGGGGGCCTCAATGAGCAGTTCTTC. The V gene is TRBV13, the J gene TRBJ2-1; 10 nucleotides agree with TRBD2. The CDR3 covers 15 residues. Germline V gene sequence: CDR1 PRHDT, CDR2 FYEKMQ (reference sequence). The V and J ends lost 3 bases and 6 bases, in that order; junction bases with no gene match: 5. The full variable domain, rest sourced from reference TRBV13 and TRBJ2-1, is AAGVIQSPRHLIKEKRETATLKCYPIPRHDTVYWYQQGPGQDPQFLISFYEKMQSDKGSIPDRFSAQQFSDYHSELNMSSLELGDSALYFCASSFERGGLNEQFFGPGTRLTVL.